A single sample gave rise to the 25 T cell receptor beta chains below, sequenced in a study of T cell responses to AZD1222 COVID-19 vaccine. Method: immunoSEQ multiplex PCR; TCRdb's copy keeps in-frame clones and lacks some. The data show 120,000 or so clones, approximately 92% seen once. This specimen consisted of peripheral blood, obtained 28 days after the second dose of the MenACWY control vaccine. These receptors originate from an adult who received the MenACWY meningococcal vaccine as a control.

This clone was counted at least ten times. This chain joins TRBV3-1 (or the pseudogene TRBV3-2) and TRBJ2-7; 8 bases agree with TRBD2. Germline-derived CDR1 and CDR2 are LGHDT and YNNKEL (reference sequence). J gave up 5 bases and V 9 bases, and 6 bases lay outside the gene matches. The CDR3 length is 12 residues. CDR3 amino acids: CARGAGAHEQYV. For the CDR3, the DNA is TGTGCCAGGGGAGCGGGGGCCCACGAGCAGTACGTC.

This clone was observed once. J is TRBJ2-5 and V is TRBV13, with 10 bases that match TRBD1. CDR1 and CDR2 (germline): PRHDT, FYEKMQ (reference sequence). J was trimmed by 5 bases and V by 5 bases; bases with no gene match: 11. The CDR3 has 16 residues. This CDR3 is CASSQRDRGQTETQYF. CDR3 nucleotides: TGTGCCAGCAGCCAGAGAGACAGGGGGCAAACGGAGACCCAGTACTTC.

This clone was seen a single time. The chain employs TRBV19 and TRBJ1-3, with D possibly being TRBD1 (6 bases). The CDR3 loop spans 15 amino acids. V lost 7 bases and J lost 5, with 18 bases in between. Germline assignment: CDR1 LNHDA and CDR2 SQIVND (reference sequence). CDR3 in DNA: TGTGCCAGTACCAATCGCGGGGGCCAAAGAAACACCATATATTTT. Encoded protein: CASTNRGGQRNTIYF.

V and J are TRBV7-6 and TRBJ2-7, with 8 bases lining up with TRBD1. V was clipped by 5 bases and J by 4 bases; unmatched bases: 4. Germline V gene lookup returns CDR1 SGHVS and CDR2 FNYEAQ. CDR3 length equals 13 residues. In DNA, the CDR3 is TGTGCCAGCAGCCCGGACAGGGATTACGAGCAGTACTTC. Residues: CASSPDRDYEQYF.

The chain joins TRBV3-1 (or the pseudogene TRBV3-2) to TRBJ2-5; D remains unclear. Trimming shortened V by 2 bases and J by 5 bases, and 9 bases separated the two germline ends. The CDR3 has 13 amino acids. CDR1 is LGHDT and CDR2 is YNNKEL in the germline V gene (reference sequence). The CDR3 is CASSQSGVETQYF. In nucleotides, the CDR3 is TGTGCCAGCAGCCAATCAGGTGTCGAGACCCAGTACTTC.

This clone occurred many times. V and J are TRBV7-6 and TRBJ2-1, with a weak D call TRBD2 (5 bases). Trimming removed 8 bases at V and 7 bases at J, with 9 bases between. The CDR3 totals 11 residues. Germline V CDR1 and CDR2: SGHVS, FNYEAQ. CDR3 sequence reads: CASSGMNEQFF. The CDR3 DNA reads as TGTGCCAGCTCCGGGATGAATGAGCAGTTCTTC.

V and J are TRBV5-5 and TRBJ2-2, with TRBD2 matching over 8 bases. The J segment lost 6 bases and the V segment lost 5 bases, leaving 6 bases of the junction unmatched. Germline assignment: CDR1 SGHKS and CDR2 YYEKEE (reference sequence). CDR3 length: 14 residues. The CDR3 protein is CASSVSGTAGELFF. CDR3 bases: TGTGCCAGCAGTGTTAGCGGGACCGCCGGGGAGCTGTTTTTT. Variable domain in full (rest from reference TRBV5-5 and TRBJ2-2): DAGVTQSPTHLIKTRGQQVTLRCSPISGHKSVSWYQQVLGQGPQFIFQYYEKEERGRGNFPDRFSARQFPNYSSELNVNALLLGDSALYLCASSVSGTAGELFFGEGSRLTVL.

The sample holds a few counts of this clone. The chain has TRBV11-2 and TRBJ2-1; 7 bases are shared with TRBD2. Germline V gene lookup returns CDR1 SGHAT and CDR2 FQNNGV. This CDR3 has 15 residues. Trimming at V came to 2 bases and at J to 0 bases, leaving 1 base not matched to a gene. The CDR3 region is CASSLSGTSYNEQFF. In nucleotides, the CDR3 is TGTGCCAGCAGCTTAAGCGGGACCTCCTACAATGAGCAGTTCTTC.

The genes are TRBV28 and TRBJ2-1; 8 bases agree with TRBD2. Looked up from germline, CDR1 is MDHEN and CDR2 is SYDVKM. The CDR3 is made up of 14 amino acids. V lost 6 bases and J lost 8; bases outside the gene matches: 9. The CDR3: CASRPGLGVYEQFF. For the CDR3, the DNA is TGTGCCAGCAGACCGGGACTAGGAGTCTATGAGCAGTTCTTC.

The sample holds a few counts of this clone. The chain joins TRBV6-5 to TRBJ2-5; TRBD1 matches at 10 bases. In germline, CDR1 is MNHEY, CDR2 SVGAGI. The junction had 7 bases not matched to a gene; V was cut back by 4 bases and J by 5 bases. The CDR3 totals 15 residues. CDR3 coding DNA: TGTGCCAGCAGTTCCCTGACAGGGGGCATGGAGACCCAGTACTTC. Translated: CASSSLTGGMETQYF.

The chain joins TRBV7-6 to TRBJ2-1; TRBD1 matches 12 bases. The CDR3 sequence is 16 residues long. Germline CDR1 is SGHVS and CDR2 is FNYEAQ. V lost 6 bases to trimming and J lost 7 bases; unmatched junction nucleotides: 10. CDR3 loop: CASSLRGTGGRNEQFF. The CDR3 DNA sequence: TGTGCCAGCAGTTTAAGAGGGACAGGGGGCCGAAATGAGCAGTTCTTC.

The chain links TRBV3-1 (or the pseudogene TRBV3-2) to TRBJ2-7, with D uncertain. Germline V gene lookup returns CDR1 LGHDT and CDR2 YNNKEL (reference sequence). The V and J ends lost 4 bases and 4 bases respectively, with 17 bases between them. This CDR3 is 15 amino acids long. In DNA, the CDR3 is TGTGCCAGCAGCCCCACCGCTAGTCCCGATTACGAGCAGTACTTC. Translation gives CASSPTASPDYEQYF.

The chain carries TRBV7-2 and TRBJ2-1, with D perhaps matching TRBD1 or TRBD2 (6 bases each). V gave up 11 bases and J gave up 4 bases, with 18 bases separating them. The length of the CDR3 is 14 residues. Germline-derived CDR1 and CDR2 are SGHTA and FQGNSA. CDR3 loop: CACLWGDTYNEQFF. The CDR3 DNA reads TGTGCCTGCCTCTGGGGGGACACGTACAATGAGCAGTTCTTC.

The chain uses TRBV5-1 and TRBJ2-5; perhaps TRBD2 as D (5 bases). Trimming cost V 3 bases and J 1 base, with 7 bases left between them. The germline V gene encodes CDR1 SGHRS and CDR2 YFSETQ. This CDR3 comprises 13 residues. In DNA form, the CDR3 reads TGCGCCAGCAGCTCCACTAGCCAAGAGACCCAGTACTTC. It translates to CASSSTSQETQYF.

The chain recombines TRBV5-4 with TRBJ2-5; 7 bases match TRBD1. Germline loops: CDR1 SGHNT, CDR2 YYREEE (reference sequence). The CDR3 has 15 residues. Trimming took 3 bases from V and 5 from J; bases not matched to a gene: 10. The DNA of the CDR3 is TGTGCCAGCAGCTCCAGTACAGGGGATAGGGAGACCCAGTACTTC. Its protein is CASSSSTGDRETQYF.

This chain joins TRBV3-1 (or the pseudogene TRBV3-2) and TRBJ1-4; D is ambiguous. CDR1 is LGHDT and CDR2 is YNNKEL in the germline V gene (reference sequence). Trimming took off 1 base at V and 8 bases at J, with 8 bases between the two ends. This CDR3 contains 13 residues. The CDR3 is CASSQARAEKLFF. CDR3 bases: TGTGCCAGCAGCCAAGCTAGGGCCGAAAAACTGTTTTTT.

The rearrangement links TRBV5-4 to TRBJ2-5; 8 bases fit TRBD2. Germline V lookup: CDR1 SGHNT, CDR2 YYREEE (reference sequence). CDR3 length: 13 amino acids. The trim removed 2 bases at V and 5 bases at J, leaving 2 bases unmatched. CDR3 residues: CASSFGGGETQYF. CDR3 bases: TGTGCCAGCAGCTTTGGCGGGGGGGAGACCCAGTACTTC.

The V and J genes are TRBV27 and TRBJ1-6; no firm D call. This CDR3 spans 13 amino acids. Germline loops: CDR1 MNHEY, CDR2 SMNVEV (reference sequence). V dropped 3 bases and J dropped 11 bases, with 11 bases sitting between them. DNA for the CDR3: TGTGCCAGCAGTTTTGGTTTTCGGGCACCCCTCCACTTT. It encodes CASSFGFRAPLHF.

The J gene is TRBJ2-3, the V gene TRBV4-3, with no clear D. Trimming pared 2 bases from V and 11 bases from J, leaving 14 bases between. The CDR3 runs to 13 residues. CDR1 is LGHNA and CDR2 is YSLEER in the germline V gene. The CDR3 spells CASSQLVSVKQYF. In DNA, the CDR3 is TGCGCCAGCAGCCAATTGGTTTCAGTTAAGCAGTATTTT.

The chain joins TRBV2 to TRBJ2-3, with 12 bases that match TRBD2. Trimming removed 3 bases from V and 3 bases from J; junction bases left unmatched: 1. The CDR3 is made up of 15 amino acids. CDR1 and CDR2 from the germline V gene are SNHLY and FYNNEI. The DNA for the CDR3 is TGTGCCAGCAGTGATGGACTAGCGGGGACAGATACGCAGTATTTT. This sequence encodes CASSDGLAGTDTQYF.

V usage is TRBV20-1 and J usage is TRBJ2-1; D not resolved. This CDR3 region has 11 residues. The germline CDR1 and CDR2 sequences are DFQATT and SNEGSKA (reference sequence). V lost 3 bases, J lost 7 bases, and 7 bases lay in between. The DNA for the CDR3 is TGCAGTGCTAGGTGGGGTAATGAGCAGTTCTTC. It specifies CSARWGNEQFF.

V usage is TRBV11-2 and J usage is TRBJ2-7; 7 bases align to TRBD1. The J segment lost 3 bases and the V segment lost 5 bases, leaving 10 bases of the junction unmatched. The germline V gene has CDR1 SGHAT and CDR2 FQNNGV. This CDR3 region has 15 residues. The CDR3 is CASSRRWDSFYEQYF. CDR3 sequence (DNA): TGTGCCAGCAGCCGGAGATGGGACAGTTTCTACGAGCAGTACTTC.

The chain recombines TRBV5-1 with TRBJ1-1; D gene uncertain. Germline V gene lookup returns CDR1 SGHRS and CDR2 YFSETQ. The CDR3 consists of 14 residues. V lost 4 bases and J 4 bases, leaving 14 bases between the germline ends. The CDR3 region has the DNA TGCGCCAGCAGCCTCAGCGAGGGAGGCACTGAAGCTTTCTTT. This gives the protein CASSLSEGGTEAFF. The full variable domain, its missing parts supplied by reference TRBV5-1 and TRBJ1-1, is KAGVTQTPRYLIKTRGQQVTLSCSPISGHRSVSWYQQTPGQGLQFLFEYFSETQRNKGNFPGRFSGRQFSNSRSEMNVSTLELGDSALYLCASSLSEGGTEAFFGQGTRLTVV.

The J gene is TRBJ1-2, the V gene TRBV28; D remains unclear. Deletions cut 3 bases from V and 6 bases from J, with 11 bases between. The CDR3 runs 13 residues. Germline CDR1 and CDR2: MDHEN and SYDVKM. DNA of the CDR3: TGTGCCAGCAGTTTCGGACTGGCGGATGGCTACACCTTC. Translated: CASSFGLADGYTF.

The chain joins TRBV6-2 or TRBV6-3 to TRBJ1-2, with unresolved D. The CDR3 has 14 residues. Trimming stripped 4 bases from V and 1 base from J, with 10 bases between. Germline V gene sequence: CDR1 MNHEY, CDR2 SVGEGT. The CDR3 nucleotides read TGTGCCAGCAGTTCTGTCTCCCTTAACTATGGCTACACCTTC. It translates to CASSSVSLNYGYTF.